This T cell receptor beta chain was captured in a study of control samples from healthy donors and cancer patients. The CDR3 runs to 17 residues. TCRdb's copy holds only in-frame clones and misses some; the assay was immunoSEQ multiplex PCR. The top ten hold about 6.3% of the sample, which has a few hundred thousand clones, 90% seen once. The rearrangement links TRBV21-1 to TRBJ2-7; the table's D call, TRBD1, was not checked against the DNA. TRBV21-1 is labeled a pseudogene. The TCR originated in a man in his forties with head and neck cancer. The sequenced sample was PBMCs. The DNA of the CDR3 is TGTGCCAGCAGCAAAAGGCACAGGGGGCTTTGGCCTTACGAGCAGTACTTC. Translation: CASSKRHRGLWPYEQYF.